The entry that follows covers one T cell receptor beta chain sequence. This specimen comes from a study of blood T cell repertoires in COVID-19. Germline V CDR1 and CDR2: SGHRS, YFSETQ. The CDR3 is made up of 15 amino acids. Trimming cost V 4 bases and J 3 bases; bases outside gene matches: 7. Some clones are missing from TCRdb's copy, which holds only in-frame ones; the method was immunoSEQ multiplex PCR. This table has about 150,000 clones, around 79% appearing once. This chain links TRBV5-1 with TRBJ1-1; 9 positions agree with TRBD1. Sequenced: peripheral blood. The source of this sequence is an elderly man with acute or convalescent COVID-19. CDR3 in DNA: TGCGCCAGCAGCATGACCGGGACAGGGTACACTGAAGCTTTCTTT. As protein: CASSMTGTGYTEAFF.